This passage covers 30 T cell receptor beta chains from one sample sequenced in a study of CD8 T cells in ankylosing spondylitis. Via MiXCR, TCRdb re-called the 5' RACE reads, giving one row per CDR3 protein. This sample yields about 190,000 distinct CDR3 sequences, of which around 13% are seen a single time; more than 9.5% belongs to the top ten. Sequences were obtained from blood, either unsorted or a sorted T cell fraction (not recorded which). These TCRs come from a female donor with ankylosing spondylitis or in good health (not recorded which).

This clonotype was detected ten times or more. Written as DNA, the CDR3 is TGTGCCAGCAGAGGGACAGGGGACACCGGGGAGCTGTTTTTT. Translating it yields CASRGTGDTGELFF. The rearrangement links TRBV6-2 or TRBV6-3 to TRBJ2-2; 10 bases map to TRBD1. The germline CDR1 and CDR2 sequences are MNHEY and SVGEGT. This CDR3 spans 14 amino acids. V lost 6 bases, J lost 3 bases, and 1 base stayed unmatched.

The rearrangement links TRBV5-1 to TRBJ2-2; 12 bases align to TRBD2. V was pared by 1 base and J by 7 bases, with 5 bases of the junction left unmatched. CDR3 length equals 16 residues. Germline CDR1 reads SGHRS; CDR2 reads YFSETQ. CDR3 coding DNA: TGCGCCAGCAGCTTGACTAGCGGGAGGTCGAGCGGGGAGCTGTTTTTT. Its translation: CASSLTSGRSSGELFF.

This clonotype was seen more than once but under ten times. V and J are TRBV5-6 and TRBJ2-7; 7 bases match TRBD1. The germline V gene has CDR1 SGHDT and CDR2 YYEEEE. The CDR3 loop spans 15 amino acids. Losses at the gene ends were 4 bases for V and 2 bases for J; bases not matched to a gene: 9. CDR3 sequence reads: CASSRQGIQTYEQYF. The DNA for the CDR3 is TGTGCCAGCAGCAGACAGGGCATTCAAACCTACGAGCAGTACTTC.

In this sample, this clonotype turned up many times. The chain uses TRBV20-1 and TRBJ1-5; 7 nucleotides agree with TRBD1. CDR3 size: 12 residues. V shed 5 bases and J 2 bases; nucleotides not matched to a gene: 0. Germline V gives CDR1 DFQATT, CDR2 SNEGSKA (reference sequence). The CDR3 reads CSAGQGNQPQHF. For the CDR3, the DNA is TGCAGTGCTGGACAGGGCAATCAGCCCCAGCATTTT.

This clonotype was counted a few times. The V gene is TRBV27, the J gene TRBJ1-1; D unresolved. V shed 0 bases and J shed 5 bases, with 22 bases lying between them. The germline V gene encodes CDR1 MNHEY and CDR2 SMNVEV (reference sequence). This CDR3 is 18 amino acids long. The CDR3 sequence is CASSLSPAKTGKATEAFF. The CDR3 region has the DNA TGTGCCAGCAGTTTATCGCCGGCTAAAACTGGGAAAGCGACTGAAGCTTTCTTT.

In its sample, this clonotype was seen many times. The chain is built from TRBV29-1 and TRBJ1-1; 12 bases agree with TRBD1. V was clipped by 1 base and J by 4 bases; unmatched bases: 7. The CDR3 has 16 amino acids. Germline V gene lookup returns CDR1 SQVTM and CDR2 ANQGSEA. CDR3 DNA sequence: TGCAGCGTTGAAGGGGGACAGGGGGCTTTGGGCACTGAAGCTTTCTTT. It specifies CSVEGGQGALGTEAFF.

This clonotype was counted many times. J is TRBJ1-1 and V is TRBV6-5; 9 bases match TRBD1. The germline V gene encodes CDR1 MNHEY and CDR2 SVGAGI. This CDR3 region has 14 residues. The V gene end was trimmed by 3 bases and the J gene end by 10 bases; junction bases not matched to a gene: 9. The CDR3: CASSYTGQGKGAFF. DNA for the CDR3: TGTGCCAGCAGTTATACAGGACAGGGGAAAGGAGCTTTCTTT.

This clonotype appeared many times. The chain couples TRBV20-1 to TRBJ2-7; 7 bases match TRBD1. Germline trimming cut 6 bases from V and 0 bases from J; bases unmatched to any gene: 14. Germline V gives CDR1 DFQATT, CDR2 SNEGSKA (reference sequence). This CDR3 is 16 amino acids long. The CDR3 DNA is TGCAGTGCCCCGGGTTCGACCACAGGGGCCTCCTACGAGCAGTACTTC. Its translation: CSAPGSTTGASYEQYF.

This rearrangement joins TRBV9 to TRBJ2-3; 7 bases are shared with TRBD2. The trim removed 2 bases at V and 3 bases at J, leaving 3 bases unmatched. Germline lookup yields CDR1 SGDLS and CDR2 YYNGEE. This CDR3 has 14 amino acids. CDR3 protein: CASSVEAGTDTQYF. The DNA for the CDR3 is TGTGCCAGCAGCGTTGAAGCGGGAACAGATACGCAGTATTTT.

This clonotype came up many times. The chain has TRBV18 and TRBJ2-3; TRBD1 matches at 7 bases. The germline V gene has CDR1 KGHSH and CDR2 LQKENI. Trimming at V came to 2 bases and at J to 1 base, leaving 3 bases not matched to a gene. The CDR3 length is 15 residues. This CDR3 is CASSPRQGGTDTQYF. DNA of the CDR3: TGTGCCAGCTCACCAAGACAGGGCGGCACAGATACGCAGTATTTT. Combining the CDR3 with reference TRBV18 and TRBJ2-3 gives the whole variable domain NAGVMQNPRHLVRRRGQEARLRCSPMKGHSHVYWYRQLPEEGLKFMVYLQKENIIDESGMPKERFSAEFPKEGPSILRIQQVVRGDSAAYFCASSPRQGGTDTQYFGPGTRLTVL.

This clonotype was seen at least ten times. The V and J genes are TRBV24-1 and TRBJ1-2, with D possibly TRBD1 on 6 matching bases. The V end was cut by 0 bases, the J end by 8 bases, with 15 bases between. Germline CDR1 is KGHDR and CDR2 is SFDVKD. The CDR3 is 15 amino acids. Here the CDR3 reads CATSDLRAGDEGYTF. The CDR3 coding sequence is TGTGCCACCAGTGATTTGCGGGCAGGGGACGAGGGCTACACCTTC.

Regarding this clonotype: A read error may be the cause here, since a much bigger clone is one base away. The rearrangement uses TRBV5-1 and TRBJ2-2; the D gene is possibly TRBD1 (6 bases). V lost 3 bases and J lost 0, with 18 bases in between. Germline V gene lookup returns CDR1 SGHRS and CDR2 YFSETQ. The CDR3 is 18 amino acids. CDR3 sequence reads: CASSSDMPGTPNTGELFF. Written as DNA, the CDR3 is TGCGCCAGCAGCTCGGACATGCCTGGGACACCGAACACCGGGGAGCTGTTTTTT.

This clonotype showed up many times. The gene calls are TRBV24-1 and TRBJ2-1; 8 bases map to TRBD2. The CDR3 is 15 residues long. Germline-derived CDR1 and CDR2 are KGHDR and SFDVKD. The V gene end was trimmed by 7 bases and the J gene end by 4 bases; junction bases not matched to a gene: 8. CDR3 in amino acids: CATRLGTSSYNEQFF. The CDR3 bases are TGTGCCACCAGGCTCGGGACTAGTTCATACAATGAGCAGTTCTTC.

This clonotype was counted ten times or more. V and J are TRBV7-2 and TRBJ2-5, with D possibly being TRBD1 (5 bases). CDR1 is SGHTA, CDR2 FQGNSA, per germline. The CDR3 is 13 amino acids. V shed 5 bases and J shed 5 bases, with 12 bases lying between them. The CDR3 is CASSLGDLETQYF. Here the CDR3 DNA reads TGTGCCAGCAGCCTAGGGGATTTGGAGACCCAGTACTTC.

This clonotype was observed a handful of times. CDR3 sequence: CSARVGGVPGNEQFF. The CDR3 coding sequence is TGCAGTGCTAGAGTAGGGGGAGTACCCGGGAATGAGCAGTTCTTC. V is TRBV20-1 and J is TRBJ2-1, with D possibly TRBD1 on 6 matching bases. Trimming stripped 1 base from V and 7 bases from J, with 17 bases between. The CDR3 has 15 residues. Germline lookup yields CDR1 DFQATT and CDR2 SNEGSKA (reference sequence).

The DNA of the CDR3 is TGTGCCAGCAGCCCCCGCGGACCAACGGGTCTCAACACCGGGGAGCTGTTTTTT. Its translation: CASSPRGPTGLNTGELFF. The chain combines TRBV3-1 with TRBJ2-2; unclear D gene. The CDR3 loop spans 18 amino acids. CDR1 and CDR2 (germline): LGHDT, YNNKEL (reference sequence). V gave up 4 bases and J gave up 2 bases, with 20 bases separating them.

The chain recombines TRBV5-1 with TRBJ1-2; D call uncertain. Germline lookup yields CDR1 SGHRS and CDR2 YFSETQ. V lost 3 bases and J 5 bases, leaving 14 bases between the germline ends. This CDR3 spans 14 amino acids. The CDR3, as DNA: TGCGCCAGCAGCTATGGCACCCCAAAATATGGCTACACCTTC. It translates to CASSYGTPKYGYTF.

This clonotype was observed many times. This chain links TRBV6-2 or TRBV6-3 with TRBJ1-6, with D possibly being TRBD1 (5 bases). The CDR3 consists of 14 residues. The V gene's germline CDR1 is MNHEY and CDR2 SVGEGT. V was trimmed by 2 bases and J by 13 bases, leaving 15 bases between them. This CDR3 is CASSYGQGRSPLHF. CDR3 bases: TGTGCCAGCAGTTACGGGCAGGGTCGTTCGCCCCTCCACTTT.

This clonotype showed up just a few times. The rearrangement uses TRBV12-3 or TRBV12-4 and TRBJ1-2, with TRBD1 as a possible D gene (6 bases). This CDR3 spans 12 amino acids. V shed 3 bases and J shed 7 bases, with 9 bases lying between them. The CDR3 protein is CASSFTGSGYTF. As DNA, the CDR3 is TGTGCCAGCAGTTTTACAGGGAGTGGCTACACCTTC.

This clonotype has at least ten counts. The chain joins TRBV20-1 to TRBJ2-2; no definite D call. The CDR3 totals 14 residues. V gave up 5 bases and J gave up 4 bases, with 14 bases separating them. Looked up from germline, CDR1 is DFQATT and CDR2 is SNEGSKA (reference sequence). In DNA form, the CDR3 reads TGCAGTGCTCTTGGGGAATGGAGCACCGGGGAGCTGTTTTTT. Amino acid sequence: CSALGEWSTGELFF.

This clonotype was seen repeatedly, ten times or more. V usage is TRBV20-1 and J usage is TRBJ1-5, with D possibly TRBD1 on 5 matching bases. Germline CDR1 DFQATT, CDR2 SNEGSKA (reference sequence). This CDR3 spans 12 amino acids. The ends were cut back, 0 bases at V and 11 bases at J, with 11 bases in the middle. In nucleotides, the CDR3 is TGCAGTGCTAGAGATCCCTCACAGGCCCAGCATTTT. This translates into CSARDPSQAQHF.

This clonotype came up many times. This rearrangement joins TRBV11-3 to TRBJ1-5, with 8 bases lining up with TRBD1. Losses at the gene ends were 8 bases for V and 2 bases for J; bases not matched to a gene: 2. Germline CDR1 reads SGHNT; CDR2 reads YENEEA. The CDR3 contains 13 residues. The CDR3 here is CASGQGGNQPQHF. CDR3 DNA sequence: TGTGCCAGCGGACAGGGTGGCAATCAGCCCCAGCATTTT. The whole variable domain, remainder taken from reference TRBV11-3 and TRBJ1-5, is EAGVVQSPRYKIIEKKQPVAFWCNPISGHNTLYWYLQNLGQGPELLIRYENEEAVDDSQLPKDRFSAERLKGVDSTLKIQPAELGDSAVYLCASGQGGNQPQHFGDGTRLSIL.

A few counts support this clonotype. The chain couples TRBV2 to TRBJ1-5; tentative D call: TRBD1 (5 bases). The germline gives CDR1 SNHLY, CDR2 FYNNEI. The CDR3 has 17 amino acids. The germline V and J ends were trimmed by 1 base and 1 base, with 14 bases remaining between them. CDR3 loop: CASSEVSGGFSNQPQHF. The CDR3 DNA reads as TGTGCCAGCAGTGAAGTGTCCGGGGGGTTCAGCAATCAGCCCCAGCATTTT. Using reference TRBV2 and TRBJ1-5 for the parts outside the CDR3, the full variable domain is EPEVTQTPSHQVTQMGQEVILRCVPISNHLYFYWYRQILGQKVEFLVSFYNNEISEKSEIFDDQFSVERPDGSNFTLKIRSTKLEDSAMYFCASSEVSGGFSNQPQHFGDGTRLSIL.

This clonotype has at least ten counts. The J gene is TRBJ2-4, the V gene TRBV6-1; TRBD2 is a possible D gene (6 bases). In germline, CDR1 is MNHNS, CDR2 SASEGT. The CDR3 has 14 residues. V was cut by 7 bases and J by 0 bases, with 10 bases left in between. The CDR3 bases are TGTGCCAGCATCGGGGGAGTAGCCAAAAACATTCAGTACTTC. Its translation: CASIGGVAKNIQYF.

This clonotype was seen ten or more times. The rearrangement uses TRBV5-1 and TRBJ1-1; D gene unclear. V was cut by 4 bases and J by 4 bases, with 8 bases left in between. The length of the CDR3 is 12 residues. Per germline, CDR1 SGHRS and CDR2 YFSETQ. The DNA of the CDR3 is TGCGCCAGCAGCCCCGGCAGCACTGAAGCTTTCTTT. Protein: CASSPGSTEAFF.

The table lists this clonotype with many counts. The chain couples TRBV9 to TRBJ2-7; D is possibly TRBD2 (5 bases). Germline-derived CDR1 and CDR2 are SGDLS and YYNGEE. This CDR3 region has 14 residues. V shed 0 bases and J shed 2 bases, with 9 bases lying between them. This CDR3 is CASSVEPGAYEQYF. In DNA form, the CDR3 reads TGTGCCAGCAGCGTAGAACCCGGGGCCTACGAGCAGTACTTC.

This clonotype was counted between two and nine times. The J gene is TRBJ2-2, the V gene TRBV5-1; D possibly corresponds to TRBD1 (6 bases). CDR3 length: 15 amino acids. Looked up from germline, CDR1 is SGHRS and CDR2 is YFSETQ. V lost 8 bases, J lost 0 bases, and 14 bases lay in between. CDR3 loop: CASTMDSPNTGELFF. The CDR3 DNA sequence: TGCGCCAGTACAATGGACAGCCCGAACACCGGGGAGCTGTTTTTT.

There are a few counts of this clonotype. V is TRBV11-1 and J is TRBJ2-7; a possible D gene is TRBD2 (6 bases). CDR3 length equals 12 residues. V was pared by 3 bases and J by 6 bases, with 9 bases between. Germline V lookup: CDR1 SGHAT, CDR2 FQDESV (reference sequence). CDR3 loop: CASSFGGGEQYF. Here the CDR3 DNA reads TGTGCCAGCAGCTTCGGGGGTGGCGAGCAGTACTTC.

This clonotype was observed a few times. The V and J genes are TRBV20-1 and TRBJ1-5; TRBD1 is a possible D gene (5 bases). The CDR3 spans 18 residues. Germline V gene lookup returns CDR1 DFQATT and CDR2 SNEGSKA (reference sequence). Trimming shortened V by 5 bases and J by 2 bases, and 25 bases separated the two germline ends. The CDR3 reads CSAQAVGARTSGNQPQHF. The CDR3 nucleotides read TGCAGTGCTCAAGCAGTCGGGGCGCGTACCTCGGGCAATCAGCCCCAGCATTTT.

This clonotype showed up just a few times. The CDR3 spells CASSQVLSGRAVRSSKNIQYF. CDR3 bases: TGTGCCAGCAGCCAGGTTCTTAGCGGGAGGGCCGTTCGGAGTAGCAAAAACATTCAGTACTTC. This chain connects TRBV3-1 to TRBJ2-4; 11 bases agree with TRBD2. CDR3 size: 21 residues. The germline V gene has CDR1 LGHDT and CDR2 YNNKEL (reference sequence). With 3 bases clipped from V and 3 bases from J, the junction kept 19 bases outside the gene matches. The whole variable domain, remainder taken from reference TRBV3-1 and TRBJ2-4, is DTAVSQTPKYLVTQMGNDKSIKCEQNLGHDTMYWYKQDSKKFLKIMFSYNNKELIINETVPNRFSPKSPDKAHLNLHINSLELGDSAVYFCASSQVLSGRAVRSSKNIQYFGAGTRLSVL.